This TCR beta chain was recorded in a study of CD8 T cells in Susac syndrome. RNA was extracted with the RNeasy kit, and a quantity of roughly 0.45 to 1 ug was reverse transcribed using random hexamers. TCRdb called the immunoSEQ multiplex PCR reads again in MiXCR, with one record for every CDR3 protein. Of 200,000 or so distinct CDR3 sequences listed, roughly 95% are singletons. Trimming cost V 2 bases and J 8 bases, with 7 bases left between them. The CDR3 has 13 residues. Germline V lookup: CDR1 ENHRY, CDR2 SYGVKD. This receptor was taken from a human donor with multiple sclerosis. Sequenced: CD4+ T cells from PBMCs. The chain uses TRBV10-3 and TRBJ1-6; D unclear. The CDR3 DNA reads TGTGCCATCAGTGAGAGGAGGGATTCACCCCTCCACTTT. It codes for CAISERRDSPLHF.